The rows below give T cell receptor beta chains drawn from one sample of a study of T-cell memory formation after mild COVID-19. TCRdb re-called the 5' RACE reads through MiXCR, storing one row per CDR3 protein. The sample gives approximately 580,000 distinct CDR3 sequences, roughly 21% of which show up once; approximately 12% is in the top ten. The sequenced material came from PBMCs or a T cell subset sorted from them (not recorded which). Receptor source: an adult woman who had mild COVID-19 (a few samples of this study predate the infection). Cell type and time point are not known. The CDR3 runs from the conserved cysteine through the conserved F or W. The order of the fields is CDR3 DNA, CDR3 protein, J gene, clone size, V gene, D gene. D genes are given only for firm matches. Only part of the rows carry a size: once, few, many, or a class if the clone is expanded.

cdr3_nt: TGCGCCAGCAGCGCGGACATCCAGGGGTCTAATTCACCCCTCCACTTT; cdr3_aa: CASSADIQGSNSPLHF; j_call: TRBJ1-6; clone_size: .; v_call: TRBV5-1; d_call: .
cdr3_nt: TGCGCCAGCAGCTTGGTTCCAGGGGGGCAGCCCCAGCATTTT; cdr3_aa: CASSLVPGGQPQHF; j_call: TRBJ1-5; clone_size: .; v_call: TRBV5-1; d_call: TRBD1
cdr3_nt: TGCGCCAGCAGCTCTCTTCGCGGCCTCATCTACGAGCAGTACTTC; cdr3_aa: CASSSLRGLIYEQYF; j_call: TRBJ2-7; clone_size: .; v_call: TRBV5-1; d_call: .
cdr3_nt: TGTGCCAGCAGCTTACTCAGGGCAGGCACAGATACGCAGTATTTT; cdr3_aa: CASSLLRAGTDTQYF; j_call: TRBJ2-3; clone_size: .; v_call: TRBV7-9; d_call: .
cdr3_nt: TGTGCCAGCAGGGGACAGGGCCGCAATCAGCCCCAGCATTTT; cdr3_aa: CASRGQGRNQPQHF; j_call: TRBJ1-5; clone_size: few; v_call: TRBV12-3/TRBV12-4; d_call: TRBD1
cdr3_nt: TGTGCCAGCAGCCCGGGACAGGGGACTTCACCCCTCCACTTT; cdr3_aa: CASSPGQGTSPLHF; j_call: TRBJ1-6; clone_size: .; v_call: TRBV6-5; d_call: TRBD1
cdr3_nt: TGCAGTGCTAGAGATTATTCCAGCGGGGGTTTCCTCACAGATACGCAGTATTTT; cdr3_aa: CSARDYSSGGFLTDTQYF; j_call: TRBJ2-3; clone_size: .; v_call: TRBV20-1; d_call: TRBD2
cdr3_nt: TGTGCCAGCACGCCGGGGACAAGTTATGGCTACACCTTC; cdr3_aa: CASTPGTSYGYTF; j_call: TRBJ1-2; clone_size: few; v_call: TRBV6-1; d_call: .
cdr3_nt: TGCGCCGGCAGCCAGGGCCTACAGGGTTCCGTCACCTCGAACACCGGGGAGCTGTTTTTT; cdr3_aa: CAGSQGLQGSVTSNTGELFF; j_call: TRBJ2-2; clone_size: .; v_call: TRBV4-1; d_call: .
cdr3_nt: TGTGCCACCAGTCTCGGACAGGCAGGCAATCAGCCCCAGCATTTT; cdr3_aa: CATSLGQAGNQPQHF; j_call: TRBJ1-5; clone_size: .; v_call: TRBV24-1; d_call: TRBD1
cdr3_nt: TGTGCCACCAGTGGCGGAAGGTCAGGGACAGGGCAAGAGACCCAGTACTTC; cdr3_aa: CATSGGRSGTGQETQYF; j_call: TRBJ2-5; clone_size: many; v_call: TRBV24-1; d_call: TRBD1
cdr3_nt: TGCGCCAGCAGCCCCGGGGGGGCGGATGAAAAACTGTTTTTT; cdr3_aa: CASSPGGADEKLFF; j_call: TRBJ1-4; clone_size: few; v_call: TRBV5-1; d_call: .
cdr3_nt: TGTGCCAGCAGCCTCTCGGGAAATCAGCCCCAGCATTTT; cdr3_aa: CASSLSGNQPQHF; j_call: TRBJ1-5; clone_size: many; v_call: TRBV12-3/TRBV12-4; d_call: .
cdr3_nt: TGCAGCGTCCCCGGGTCCGTCTTC; cdr3_aa: CSVPGSVF; j_call: TRBJ2-7; clone_size: few; v_call: TRBV29-1; d_call: .
cdr3_nt: TGTGCCAGCGCAGACAGGGCTGGGGCCAACGTCCTGACTTTC; cdr3_aa: CASADRAGANVLTF; j_call: TRBJ2-6; clone_size: .; v_call: TRBV7-9; d_call: TRBD1
cdr3_nt: TGTGCCAGCACCGGGGCCGGGACAGGGGGAGCTGAGCAGTTCTTC; cdr3_aa: CASTGAGTGGAEQFF; j_call: TRBJ2-1; clone_size: .; v_call: TRBV6-1; d_call: TRBD1
cdr3_nt: TGTGCCAGCTCACCCCCAGGACAGCACTCTGGAAACACCATATATTTT; cdr3_aa: CASSPPGQHSGNTIYF; j_call: TRBJ1-3; clone_size: many; v_call: TRBV18; d_call: .
cdr3_nt: TGTGCCAGCAGCCCCCCCCCAGCGGGAGGGCCGGTAGATACGCAGTATTTT; cdr3_aa: CASSPPPAGGPVDTQYF; j_call: TRBJ2-3; clone_size: once; v_call: TRBV6-5; d_call: TRBD2
cdr3_nt: TGCAGCGTTGGCCCGGCTCTGACAGGGGGAGTGGATGGCTACACCTTC; cdr3_aa: CSVGPALTGGVDGYTF; j_call: TRBJ1-2; clone_size: few; v_call: TRBV29-1; d_call: TRBD1
cdr3_nt: TGCGCCAGCAGCGAGGGTCGGAATTCACCCCTCCACTTT; cdr3_aa: CASSEGRNSPLHF; j_call: TRBJ1-6; clone_size: .; v_call: TRBV5-1; d_call: .
cdr3_nt: TGTGCCAGCAGCCAAGATCTGGGACCCCAGCGGTTTCCGCAGTATTTT; cdr3_aa: CASSQDLGPQRFPQYF; j_call: TRBJ2-3; clone_size: few; v_call: TRBV14; d_call: .
cdr3_nt: TGTGCCAGCAGCAGGGACCCAACTGCTACGGGTGGCTACACCTTC; cdr3_aa: CASSRDPTATGGYTF; j_call: TRBJ1-2; clone_size: few; v_call: TRBV7-2; d_call: .
cdr3_nt: TGTGCCAGCAGTTTACTACCTAGCACAGATACGCAGTATTTT; cdr3_aa: CASSLLPSTDTQYF; j_call: TRBJ2-3; clone_size: .; v_call: TRBV12-3/TRBV12-4; d_call: .
cdr3_nt: TGTGCCAGCAGCGCCCGACAGGGAGCATACGAGCAGTACTTC; cdr3_aa: CASSARQGAYEQYF; j_call: TRBJ2-7; clone_size: .; v_call: TRBV11-2; d_call: TRBD1
cdr3_nt: TGTGCCAGCAGTCTACGGGACAGGGGAAAGACCCAGTACTTC; cdr3_aa: CASSLRDRGKTQYF; j_call: TRBJ2-5; clone_size: .; v_call: TRBV12-3/TRBV12-4; d_call: TRBD1
cdr3_nt: TGTGCCAGCAGTGTACTAGACACAGATACGCAGTATTTT; cdr3_aa: CASSVLDTDTQYF; j_call: TRBJ2-3; clone_size: .; v_call: TRBV2; d_call: .
cdr3_nt: TGTGCCAGCAGCCCCGGACTAGCGGGATCTGTAAATGAGCAGTTCTTC; cdr3_aa: CASSPGLAGSVNEQFF; j_call: TRBJ2-1; clone_size: .; v_call: TRBV9; d_call: TRBD2
cdr3_nt: TGCAGTGCTAGAGTGGGGAATGAGCAGTTCTTC; cdr3_aa: CSARVGNEQFF; j_call: TRBJ2-1; clone_size: .; v_call: TRBV20-1; d_call: .
cdr3_nt: TGCGCCAGCAGCCTAACGGGACTAGCGGGAGGGCCTTCCAGCACAGATACGCAGTATTTT; cdr3_aa: CASSLTGLAGGPSSTDTQYF; j_call: TRBJ2-3; clone_size: .; v_call: TRBV4-3; d_call: TRBD2
cdr3_nt: TGCAGTGCTAGAATCGCGGGAAGCTCCTACGAGCAGTACTTC; cdr3_aa: CSARIAGSSYEQYF; j_call: TRBJ2-7; clone_size: .; v_call: TRBV20-1; d_call: .
cdr3_nt: TGTGCCAGCAGTTACGTGGAAGAGGGGACCCAGTACTTC; cdr3_aa: CASSYVEEGTQYF; j_call: TRBJ2-5; clone_size: .; v_call: TRBV6-5; d_call: .
cdr3_nt: TGTGCCAGTAGTATGGGGATTCGTAACATTCAGCCCCAGCATTTT; cdr3_aa: CASSMGIRNIQPQHF; j_call: TRBJ1-5; clone_size: .; v_call: TRBV19; d_call: .
cdr3_nt: TGCGCCAGCAGCCGACGAGACGGCTATGGCTACACCTTC; cdr3_aa: CASSRRDGYGYTF; j_call: TRBJ1-2; clone_size: .; v_call: TRBV5-1; d_call: .
cdr3_nt: TGTGCCAGCTCACTGACAGGGGCCGATGGCTACACCTTC; cdr3_aa: CASSLTGADGYTF; j_call: TRBJ1-2; clone_size: .; v_call: TRBV18; d_call: TRBD1
cdr3_nt: TGTGCCATCGGACAGGGGGCGGATGGCACAGATACGCAGTATTTT; cdr3_aa: CAIGQGADGTDTQYF; j_call: TRBJ2-3; clone_size: .; v_call: TRBV10-3; d_call: TRBD1
cdr3_nt: TGTGCCAGCAGCTTAGGGACTCTTTCGGAGCAGTACTTC; cdr3_aa: CASSLGTLSEQYF; j_call: TRBJ2-7; clone_size: few; v_call: TRBV7-6; d_call: .
cdr3_nt: TGTGCCAGCTCTCGTCGGGACAGATCGTACAATGAGCAGTTCTTC; cdr3_aa: CASSRRDRSYNEQFF; j_call: TRBJ2-1; clone_size: .; v_call: TRBV18; d_call: TRBD1
cdr3_nt: TGTGCCAGCAGCCCAGCCCTAGCGGGAGGGGACATTCAGTACTTC; cdr3_aa: CASSPALAGGDIQYF; j_call: TRBJ2-4; clone_size: few; v_call: TRBV28; d_call: TRBD2
cdr3_nt: TGTGCCAGCAGTTACTCGCGGCAGTCGGCTTCACCCCTCCACTTT; cdr3_aa: CASSYSRQSASPLHF; j_call: TRBJ1-6; clone_size: few; v_call: TRBV6-5; d_call: .
cdr3_nt: TGCGCCAGCAGCTTGGGTCAACTCAGGAGGGTTCCTGAAGCTTTCTTT; cdr3_aa: CASSLGQLRRVPEAFF; j_call: TRBJ1-1; clone_size: .; v_call: TRBV5-1; d_call: .
cdr3_nt: TGTGCCAGCAGCTTAGTGACGGGGGCGAGGCCCTACGAGCAGTACTTC; cdr3_aa: CASSLVTGARPYEQYF; j_call: TRBJ2-7; clone_size: .; v_call: TRBV11-3; d_call: .
cdr3_nt: TGTGCCAGCAGTTCCGGACAGGGGGCGATGAATCAGCCCCAGCATTTT; cdr3_aa: CASSSGQGAMNQPQHF; j_call: TRBJ1-5; clone_size: few; v_call: TRBV2; d_call: TRBD1
cdr3_nt: TGTGCCAGCAGCTTCACAGGGGACCTCACAGATACGCAGTATTTT; cdr3_aa: CASSFTGDLTDTQYF; j_call: TRBJ2-3; clone_size: few; v_call: TRBV7-9; d_call: TRBD1
cdr3_nt: TGTGCCAGCAGTCAGAACTACGAGCAGTACTTC; cdr3_aa: CASSQNYEQYF; j_call: TRBJ2-7; clone_size: many; v_call: TRBV2; d_call: .
cdr3_nt: TGTGCCAGCAGCCTGAGGCAGGGAAGACGCGAGCAGTACTTC; cdr3_aa: CASSLRQGRREQYF; j_call: TRBJ2-7; clone_size: .; v_call: TRBV14; d_call: .
cdr3_nt: TGTGCCAGCAGCTTAGTAGACTATGGCTACACCTTC; cdr3_aa: CASSLVDYGYTF; j_call: TRBJ1-2; clone_size: few; v_call: TRBV7-9; d_call: .